The 16 T cell receptor beta chains reported below all come from one sample, sequenced in a study of cytomegalovirus exposure and HLA in healthy donors (dated by TCRdb to 2017 to 2019). The library was built by means of the immunoSEQ multiplex PCR assay. A mixture of 60 forward primers for TCR Vbeta segments and 13 reverse primers for TCR Jbeta segments was used in the multiplex PCR. TCRdb's version of the immuneACCESS table is confined to in-frame rearrangements and falls short of the full clone set. An unresolved V gene accounts for under half of the shortfall where checked; the remainder is of unknown origin. This sample gives tens of thousands of clones in total; 70% to 85% of them show up just once. In total, the top ten clones hold around 3% of the sample. Sample: PBMCs. These receptors all come from a man aged 30 to 45 in good health and CMV-seronegative.

This rearrangement joins TRBV2 to TRBJ1-6; unclear D gene. CDR3 length: 16 amino acids. V was pared by 3 bases and J by 2 bases, with 11 bases between. Germline loops: CDR1 SNHLY, CDR2 FYNNEI. The CDR3 is CASSEERNPYNSPLHF. CDR3 sequence (DNA): TGTGCCAGCAGTGAGGAGAGAAACCCCTATAATTCACCCCTCCACTTT. Filled out from reference TRBV2 and TRBJ1-6, the complete variable domain reads EPEVTQTPSHQVTQMGQEVILRCVPISNHLYFYWYRQILGQKVEFLVSFYNNEISEKSEIFDDQFSVERPDGSNFTLKIRSTKLEDSAMYFCASSEERNPYNSPLHFGNGTRLTVT.

The chain is built from TRBV6-1 and TRBJ1-2; D is unclear. Germline-derived CDR1 and CDR2 are MNHNS and SASEGT. The CDR3 has 12 residues. This CDR3 is CAGRQVGYGYTF. CDR3 nucleotides: TGTGCAGGTAGACAAGTCGGCTATGGCTACACCTTC.

On this clone itself: Relative to the germline gene, one junction end is altered; a read error may explain this. This chain joins TRBV28 and TRBJ1-2; possible D gene TRBD1, 6 bases. CDR3 length: 15 residues. Germline CDR1 is MDHEN and CDR2 is SYDVKM. The DNA of the CDR3 is TGTGCCATCAGTTCCTCGGACAGAGCGTACTATGGCTACACCTTC. This encodes CAISSSDRAYYGYTF.

This clone was counted a few times. The chain links TRBV28 to TRBJ2-7, with 7 bases lining up with TRBD1. Germline CDR1 and CDR2: MDHEN and SYDVKM. The CDR3 extends over 14 amino acids. The J segment lost 4 bases and the V segment lost 6 bases, leaving 9 bases of the junction unmatched. The CDR3 nucleotides read TGTGCCAGCAGCCCCGGGACAGCAGATTACGAGCAGTACTTC. Its protein is CASSPGTADYEQYF.

V gene TRBV28 combines with J gene TRBJ1-6; tentatively, D is TRBD1 (5 bases). This CDR3 is 15 amino acids long. Germline loops: CDR1 MDHEN, CDR2 SYDVKM. V was shortened by 2 bases and J by 10 bases, with 15 bases between the two germline ends. This chain's CDR3 is CASSLPSRDPSPLHF. The CDR3 DNA reads TGTGCCAGCAGTTTACCGTCGCGGGACCCCTCACCCCTCCACTTT.

This chain connects TRBV27 to TRBJ2-2; 7 bases are a match to TRBD1. CDR1 is MNHEY, CDR2 SMNVEV, per germline (reference sequence). The trim removed 3 bases at V and 4 bases at J, leaving 11 bases unmatched. CDR3 length: 17 residues. CDR3 protein: CASSFLDRVLGTGELFF. The CDR3 region has the DNA TGTGCCAGCAGTTTCCTCGACAGGGTCCTAGGCACCGGGGAGCTGTTTTTT.

This clone was counted a few times. The chain recombines TRBV25-1 with TRBJ2-5; D is unresolved. Between the trimmed V and J ends, which lost 4 bases and 0 bases, there was a span of 3 bases. The CDR3 sequence is 12 residues long. CDR1 and CDR2 from the germline V gene are MGHDK and SYGVNS. DNA for the CDR3: TGTGCCAGCAGTGCGTACCAAGAGACCCAGTACTTC. Translation gives CASSAYQETQYF.

V usage is TRBV10-3 and J usage is TRBJ2-6; D possibly corresponds to TRBD2 (6 bases). Trimming took 0 bases from V and 1 from J, leaving 13 bases between them. The CDR3 totals 18 residues. Germline lookup yields CDR1 ENHRY and CDR2 SYGVKD. The CDR3 nucleotides are TGTGCCATCAGTGAGTCTAGGGGACTGGGGTCTGGGGCCAACGTCCTGACTTTC. As protein: CAISESRGLGSGANVLTF.

The chain uses TRBV19 and TRBJ1-4; D not certain. The CDR3 loop spans 16 amino acids. Germline V CDR1 and CDR2: LNHDA, SQIVND (reference sequence). Between the trimmed V and J ends, which lost 3 bases and 2 bases, there was a span of 13 bases. The CDR3 bases are TGTGCCAGTAGTATTTGGAGGGAGATCACTAATGAAAAACTGTTTTTT. Its protein is CASSIWREITNEKLFF.

A few counts support this clone. The gene calls are TRBV28 and TRBJ2-3, with 7 bases fitting TRBD2. Germline CDR1 reads MDHEN; CDR2 reads SYDVKM. V lost 3 bases, J lost 0 bases, and 9 bases stayed unmatched. The CDR3 totals 17 residues. The CDR3 nucleotides read TGTGCCAGCAGTTTTAAGCTAGCGGTCTCTAGCACAGATACGCAGTATTTT. Its protein is CASSFKLAVSSTDTQYF.

The chain is built from TRBV5-1 and TRBJ2-7; TRBD2 aligns across 11 bases. Looked up from germline, CDR1 is SGHRS and CDR2 is YFSETQ. CDR3 length equals 14 residues. With V trimmed by 4 bases and J by 3 bases, 3 bases remained unmatched. The CDR3 nucleotides are TGCGCCAGCAGCCAGGGACTAGCGGTCTACGAGCAGTACTTC. Translating gives CASSQGLAVYEQYF.

V is TRBV7-8 and J is TRBJ1-1, with TRBD1 matching over 11 bases. The length of the CDR3 is 16 residues. The germline gives CDR1 SGHVS, CDR2 FQNEAQ. V lost 2 bases and J lost 7; bases outside the gene matches: 9. CDR3 residues: CASSLIGGQGAHEAFF. CDR3 DNA sequence: TGTGCCAGCAGCTTAATTGGTGGACAGGGGGCCCATGAAGCTTTCTTT.

The rearrangement uses TRBV28 and TRBJ1-1; the D gene is possibly TRBD1 (6 bases). With 6 bases removed from V and 1 base from J, the gap between germline ends came to 15 bases. This CDR3 spans 15 amino acids. Germline CDR1 and CDR2: MDHEN and SYDVKM. Here the CDR3 reads CASRGHRAGNTEAFF. As DNA, the CDR3 is TGTGCCAGCAGAGGTCACAGGGCAGGGAACACTGAAGCTTTCTTT.

The chain carries TRBV5-1 and TRBJ1-6; D is ambiguous. Trimming left V 0 bases short and J 4 bases short, with 14 bases between. The CDR3 runs to 17 residues. The germline V gene encodes CDR1 SGHRS and CDR2 YFSETQ. CDR3 loop: CASSLAFTESYNSPLHF. The CDR3 DNA is TGCGCCAGCAGCTTGGCCTTTACGGAGTCATATAATTCACCCCTCCACTTT.

This sequence joins TRBV11-2 and TRBJ2-7; perhaps TRBD2 as D (6 bases). CDR1 and CDR2 (germline): SGHAT, FQNNGV. The CDR3 contains 14 residues. Deletions cut 5 bases from V and 11 bases from J, with 22 bases between. The CDR3 DNA reads as TGTGCCAGCAGCACCCGACTAGTCTCGGGGGTTAAGTACTTC. It encodes CASSTRLVSGVKYF.

This chain links TRBV14 with TRBJ1-2; 10 bases line up with TRBD1. The J segment lost 8 bases and the V segment lost 2 bases, leaving 8 bases of the junction unmatched. Germline-derived CDR1 and CDR2 are SGHDN and FVKESK. The CDR3 is 15 residues long. The CDR3: CASSQRAGTGVGYTF. Written as DNA, the CDR3 is TGTGCCAGCAGCCAACGAGCCGGGACAGGGGTCGGCTACACCTTC.